The clone carrying this T cell receptor beta chain was recorded many times. Construction of TCR beta libraries relied on iRepertoire HTBI primers and on Arm-PCR targeting CDR3 regions. TCRdb re-derived calls from the multiplex PCR reads in MiXCR, one entry per CDR3 protein. Of roughly 440,000 distinct CDR3 sequences detected, 15% to 20% appear once; the ten largest clones hold 23%. The source of the sample is a study of regulatory T cells in long-lasting Graves disease. The time point here: newly diagnosed GD, antithyroid drugs for less than 3 months. PBMCs were the source of the RNA used for TCR sequencing. The CDR3 covers 16 residues. Germline assignment: CDR1 MNHNS and CDR2 SASEGT. The V end lost 4 bases, the J end lost 6 bases, and 19 bases lay between the germline ends. The same sample was also used in a study of T cells in Graves' hyperthyroidism and ophthalmopathy.

This TCR was sampled from a woman younger than 30 with Graves disease. The V gene is TRBV6-1, the J gene TRBJ2-1; D may correspond to TRBD1 or TRBD2 (5 bases each). The sequencing here drew on peripheral blood mononuclear cells (PBMCs), taken at new diagnosis, from a patient treated with antithyroid drugs. The CDR3 nucleotides read TGTGCCAGCAGTGGTGACCGGGACGGTGTAGGCAATGAGCAGTTCTTC. Protein: CASSGDRDGVGNEQFF.